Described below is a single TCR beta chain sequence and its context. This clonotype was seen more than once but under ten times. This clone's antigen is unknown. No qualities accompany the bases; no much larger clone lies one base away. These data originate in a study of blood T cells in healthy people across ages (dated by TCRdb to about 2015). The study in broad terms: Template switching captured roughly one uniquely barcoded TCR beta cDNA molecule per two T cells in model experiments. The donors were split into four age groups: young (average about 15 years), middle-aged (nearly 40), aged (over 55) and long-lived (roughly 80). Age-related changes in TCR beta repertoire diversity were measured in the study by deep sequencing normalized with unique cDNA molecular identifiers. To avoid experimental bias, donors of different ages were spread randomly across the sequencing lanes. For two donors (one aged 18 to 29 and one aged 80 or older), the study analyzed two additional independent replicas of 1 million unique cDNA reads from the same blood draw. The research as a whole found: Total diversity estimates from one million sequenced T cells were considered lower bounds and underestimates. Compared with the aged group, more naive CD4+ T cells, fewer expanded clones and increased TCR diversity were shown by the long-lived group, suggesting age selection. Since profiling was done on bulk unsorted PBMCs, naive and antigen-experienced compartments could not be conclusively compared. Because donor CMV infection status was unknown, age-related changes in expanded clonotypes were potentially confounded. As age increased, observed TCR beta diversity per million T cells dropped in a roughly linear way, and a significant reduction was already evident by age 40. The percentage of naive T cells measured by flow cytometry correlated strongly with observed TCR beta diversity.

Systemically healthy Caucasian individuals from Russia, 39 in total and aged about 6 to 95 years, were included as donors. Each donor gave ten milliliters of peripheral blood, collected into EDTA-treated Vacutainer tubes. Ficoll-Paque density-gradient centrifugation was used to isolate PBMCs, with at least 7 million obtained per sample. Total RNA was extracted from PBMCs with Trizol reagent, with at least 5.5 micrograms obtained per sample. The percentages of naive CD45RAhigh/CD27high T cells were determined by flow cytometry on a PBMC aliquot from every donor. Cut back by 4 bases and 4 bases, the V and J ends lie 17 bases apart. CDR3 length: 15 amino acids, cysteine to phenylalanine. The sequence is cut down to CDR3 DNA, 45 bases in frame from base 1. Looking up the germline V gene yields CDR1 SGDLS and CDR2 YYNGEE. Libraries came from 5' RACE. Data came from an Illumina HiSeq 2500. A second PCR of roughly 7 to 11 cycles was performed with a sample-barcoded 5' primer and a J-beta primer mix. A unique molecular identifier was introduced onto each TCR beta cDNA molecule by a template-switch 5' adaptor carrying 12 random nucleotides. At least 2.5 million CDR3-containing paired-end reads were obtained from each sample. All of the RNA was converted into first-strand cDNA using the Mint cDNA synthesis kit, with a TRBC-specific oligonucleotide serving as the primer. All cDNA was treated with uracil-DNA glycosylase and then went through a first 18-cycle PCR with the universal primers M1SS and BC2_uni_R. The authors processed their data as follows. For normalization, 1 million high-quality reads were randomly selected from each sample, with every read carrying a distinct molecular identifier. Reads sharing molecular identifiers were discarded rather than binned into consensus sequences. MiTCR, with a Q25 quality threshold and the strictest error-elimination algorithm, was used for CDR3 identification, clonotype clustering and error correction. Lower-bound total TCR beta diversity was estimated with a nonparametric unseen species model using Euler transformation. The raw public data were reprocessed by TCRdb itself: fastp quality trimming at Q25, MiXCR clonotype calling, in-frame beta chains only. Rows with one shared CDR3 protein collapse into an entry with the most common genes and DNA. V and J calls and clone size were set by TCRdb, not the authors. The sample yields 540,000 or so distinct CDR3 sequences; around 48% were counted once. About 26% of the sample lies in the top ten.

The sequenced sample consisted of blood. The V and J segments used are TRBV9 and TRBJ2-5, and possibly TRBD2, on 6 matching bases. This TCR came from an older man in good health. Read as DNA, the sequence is TGTGCCAGCAGCCGTATGGGGGGTATGGGAGAGACCCAGTACTTC. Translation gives CASSRMGGMGETQYF.